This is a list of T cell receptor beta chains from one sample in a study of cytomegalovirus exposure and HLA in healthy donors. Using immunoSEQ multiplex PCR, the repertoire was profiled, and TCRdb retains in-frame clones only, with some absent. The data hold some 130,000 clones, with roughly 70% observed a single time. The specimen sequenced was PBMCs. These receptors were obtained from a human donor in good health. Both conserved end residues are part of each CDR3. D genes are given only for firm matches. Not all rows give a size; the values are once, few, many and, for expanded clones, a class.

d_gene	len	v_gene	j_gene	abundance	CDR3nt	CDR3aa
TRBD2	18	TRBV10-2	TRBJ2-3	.	TGCGCCAGCGCAGACGCCGGGACTAGCGGGAGTTGGACAGATACGCAGTATTTT	CASADAGTSGSWTDTQYF
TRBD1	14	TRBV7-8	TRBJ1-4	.	TGTGCCAGCAGCGTCGGACAGGGAAATGAAAAACTGTTTTTT	CASSVGQGNEKLFF
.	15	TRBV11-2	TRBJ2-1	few	TGTGCCAGCAGCTTAGTTTCCAGGAGGCACAATGAGCAGTTCTTC	CASSLVSRRHNEQFF
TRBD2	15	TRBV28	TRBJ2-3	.	TGTGCCAGCAGTCAGACTAGCGGGGGCACAGATACGCAGTATTTT	CASSQTSGGTDTQYF
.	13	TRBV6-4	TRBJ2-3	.	TGTGCCAGCAGTCAAGGGGCAACAGATACGCAGTATTTT	CASSQGATDTQYF
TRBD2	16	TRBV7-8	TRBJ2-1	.	TGTGCCAGCAGGCCACTGGTGGGGGGGACCTACAATGAGCAGTTCTTC	CASRPLVGGTYNEQFF
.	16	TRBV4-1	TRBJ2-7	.	TGCGCCAGCAGCCAAGGAATGGGAGTTTTATCCTACGAGCAGTACTTC	CASSQGMGVLSYEQYF
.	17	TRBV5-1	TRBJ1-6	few	TGCGCCAGCAGCCTATTGGGGGGAGTTGTAAGCAATTCACCCCTCCACTTT	CASSLLGGVVSNSPLHF
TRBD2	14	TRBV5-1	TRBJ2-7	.	TGCGCCAGCACCCCTGGGGGGGGGACCTACGAGCAGTACTTC	CASTPGGGTYEQYF
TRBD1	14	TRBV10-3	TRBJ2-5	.	TGTGCCATCAGACACCCGGGACAGCAAGAGACCCAGTACTTC	CAIRHPGQQETQYF
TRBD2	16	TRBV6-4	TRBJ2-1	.	TGTGCCAGCAGTCAAGAACTAGCGGGAGGACTCAATGAGCAGTTCTTC	CASSQELAGGLNEQFF
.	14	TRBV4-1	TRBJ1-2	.	TGCGCCAGCAGCCAAGTCTTGGACTTGGGTGGCTACACCTTC	CASSQVLDLGGYTF
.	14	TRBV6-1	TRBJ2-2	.	TGTGCCAGCCTGGGGCAGGGGATCGCCGGGGAGCTGTTTTTT	CASLGQGIAGELFF
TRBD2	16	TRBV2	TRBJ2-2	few	TGTGCCAGCCGACTAGCGGGAGGCTGGAACACCGGGGAGCTGTTTTTT	CASRLAGGWNTGELFF
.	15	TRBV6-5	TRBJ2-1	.	TGTGCCAGCAGTACCACAGGTGGGGCTTACAATGAGCAGTTCTTC	CASSTTGGAYNEQFF
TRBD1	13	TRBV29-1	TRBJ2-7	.	TGCAGCGTTGACATGACAGGGTCCTACGAGCAGTACTTC	CSVDMTGSYEQYF
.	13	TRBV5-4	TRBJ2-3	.	TGTGCCAGCAGCAAGCCTGAGACAGATACGCAGTATTTT	CASSKPETDTQYF
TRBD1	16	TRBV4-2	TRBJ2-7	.	TGTGCCAGCAGCCAAGCTACCGGGACAGCCTCCTACGAGCAGTACTTC	CASSQATGTASYEQYF
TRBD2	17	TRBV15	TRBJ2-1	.	TGTGCCACCAGCAGAGAGGGACTAGCGAGGACTTACAATGAGCAGTTCTTC	CATSREGLARTYNEQFF
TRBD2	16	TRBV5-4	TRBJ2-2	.	TGTGCCAGCACCCCCGGGACTAGCGGAAACACCGGGGAGCTGTTTTTT	CASTPGTSGNTGELFF
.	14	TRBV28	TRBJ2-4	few	TGTGCCAGCAGTTCCGGACAGCTCAAAAACATTCAGTACTTC	CASSSGQLKNIQYF
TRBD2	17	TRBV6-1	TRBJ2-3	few	TGTGCCAGCAGTGCAGAAGGACTAGCGGGAGGTGAAGATACGCAGTATTTT	CASSAEGLAGGEDTQYF
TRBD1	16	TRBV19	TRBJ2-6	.	TGTGCCAGTAGTCAGGACAGGGGGAACGGGGCCAACGTCCTGACTTTC	CASSQDRGNGANVLTF
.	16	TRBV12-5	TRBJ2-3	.	TGTGCTAGTGGTTTTTCGGGAAGCTCTGGGACAGATACGCAGTATTTT	CASGFSGSSGTDTQYF
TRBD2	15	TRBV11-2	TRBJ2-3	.	TGTGCCAGCAGCTCCCAGCGGGGACGCACAGATACGCAGTATTTT	CASSSQRGRTDTQYF
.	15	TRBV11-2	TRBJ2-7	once	TGTGCCAGCAGTACTGAGCCCGAGAGCTCCTACGAGCAGTACTTC	CASSTEPESSYEQYF
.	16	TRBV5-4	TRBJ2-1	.	TGTGCCAGCAGCTTAGGCTTGCAGGTAGGGGCGGATGAGCAGTTCTTC	CASSLGLQVGADEQFF
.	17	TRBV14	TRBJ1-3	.	TGTGCCAGCAGCCAAGGGTCGGGGTCCCTCTCTGGAAACACCATATATTTT	CASSQGSGSLSGNTIYF
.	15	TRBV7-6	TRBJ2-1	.	TGTGCCAGCAGCCTAGGGTCCGGGAGAAGTGGAGAGCAGTTCTTC	CASSLGSGRSGEQFF
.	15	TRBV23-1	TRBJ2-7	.	TGCGCCAGCATCCCTGGAGCGGACAGCTCCTACGAGCAGTACTTC	CASIPGADSSYEQYF
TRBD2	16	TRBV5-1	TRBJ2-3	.	TGCGCCAGCCTCCCGGGGGAACTAGCGGGAGCAGATACGCAGTATTTT	CASLPGELAGADTQYF
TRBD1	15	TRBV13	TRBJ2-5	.	TGTGCCAGCAGCTTAGGGACAGGGTACCAAGAGACCCAGTACTTC	CASSLGTGYQETQYF
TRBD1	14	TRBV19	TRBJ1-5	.	TGTGCCAGTAGTCGGCAGGGGGTAAGTCAGCCCCAGCATTTT	CASSRQGVSQPQHF
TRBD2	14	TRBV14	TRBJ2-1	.	TGTGCCAGCAGACTAGCGGGAGACCCCAATGAGCAGTTCTTC	CASRLAGDPNEQFF
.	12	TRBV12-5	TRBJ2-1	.	TGTGCTAGTGGTTTCCCGGGAAATGAGCAGTTCTTC	CASGFPGNEQFF
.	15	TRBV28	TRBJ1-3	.	TGTGCCAGCAGTTTAAGTGGGGCGTCAGGAAACACCATATATTTT	CASSLSGASGNTIYF
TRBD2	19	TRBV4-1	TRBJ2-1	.	TGCGCCAGCAGCCAACCGGGACTAGCGGGAGGTAGCTCCTACAATGAGCAGTTCTTC	CASSQPGLAGGSSYNEQFF
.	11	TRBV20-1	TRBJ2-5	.	TGCAGTGCCTCCGGGGAAGAGACCCAGTACTTC	CSASGEETQYF